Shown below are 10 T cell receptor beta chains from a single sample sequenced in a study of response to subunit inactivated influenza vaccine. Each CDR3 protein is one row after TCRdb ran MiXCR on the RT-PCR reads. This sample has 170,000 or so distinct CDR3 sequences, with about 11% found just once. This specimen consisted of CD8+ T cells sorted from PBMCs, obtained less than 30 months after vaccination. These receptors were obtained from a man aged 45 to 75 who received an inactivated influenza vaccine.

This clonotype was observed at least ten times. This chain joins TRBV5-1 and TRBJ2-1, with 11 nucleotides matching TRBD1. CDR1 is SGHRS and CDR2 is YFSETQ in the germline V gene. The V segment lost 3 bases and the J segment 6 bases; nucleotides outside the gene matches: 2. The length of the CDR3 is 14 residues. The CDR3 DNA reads TGCGCCAGCAGCTCTGGGACAGGGGGCAATGAGCAGTTCTTC. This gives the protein CASSSGTGGNEQFF.

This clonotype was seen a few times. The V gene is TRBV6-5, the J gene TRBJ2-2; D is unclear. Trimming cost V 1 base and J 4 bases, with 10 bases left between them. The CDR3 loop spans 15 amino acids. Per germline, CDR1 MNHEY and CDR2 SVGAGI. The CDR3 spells CASSYFGEGTGELFF. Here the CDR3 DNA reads TGTGCCAGCAGTTACTTTGGGGAAGGCACCGGGGAGCTGTTTTTT.

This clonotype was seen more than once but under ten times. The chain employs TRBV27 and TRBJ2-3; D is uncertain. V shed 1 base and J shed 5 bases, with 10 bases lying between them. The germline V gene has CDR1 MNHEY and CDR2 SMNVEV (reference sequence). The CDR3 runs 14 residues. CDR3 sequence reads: CASSLLTAGDTQYF. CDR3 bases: TGTGCCAGCAGTTTATTAACAGCAGGAGATACGCAGTATTTT.

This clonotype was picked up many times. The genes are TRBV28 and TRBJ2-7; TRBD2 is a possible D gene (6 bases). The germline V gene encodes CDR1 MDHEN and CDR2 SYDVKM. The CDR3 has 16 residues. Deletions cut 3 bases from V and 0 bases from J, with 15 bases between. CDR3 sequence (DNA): TGTGCCAGCAGTTTTAGGCCGGGGGATTCCTCCTACGAGCAGTACTTC. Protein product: CASSFRPGDSSYEQYF.

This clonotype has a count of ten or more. In DNA form, the CDR3 reads TGTGCCAGCAGTTTCGAAGGTAGCGGGGTGCAGTTCTTC. Protein sequence: CASSFEGSGVQFF. J is TRBJ2-1 and V is TRBV12-3 or TRBV12-4; 8 nucleotides match TRBD2. The trim removed 3 bases at V and 12 bases at J, leaving 7 bases unmatched. CDR3 length: 13 residues.

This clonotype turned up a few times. As DNA, the CDR3 is TGTGCCAGCAGTTATGCGGGGCTCGGTAGCAATCAGCCCCAGCATTTT. Protein sequence: CASSYAGLGSNQPQHF. The genes are TRBV6-2 or TRBV6-3 and TRBJ1-5, with a possible D match to TRBD1 (5 bases). The V end was cut by 3 bases, the J end by 0 bases, with 12 bases between. CDR1 MNHEY and CDR2 SVGEGT come from the germline V gene. The CDR3 has 16 amino acids.

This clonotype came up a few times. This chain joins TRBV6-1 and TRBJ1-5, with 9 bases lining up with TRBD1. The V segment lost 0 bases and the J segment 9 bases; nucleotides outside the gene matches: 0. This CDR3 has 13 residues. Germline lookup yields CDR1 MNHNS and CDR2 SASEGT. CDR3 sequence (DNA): TGTGCCAGCAGTGAAGCGGGACAGGGGCCCCAGCATTTT. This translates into CASSEAGQGPQHF.

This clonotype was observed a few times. The CDR3 is CASSSPLGGGNNEQFF. The CDR3 coding sequence is TGTGCCAGCAGCTCTCCTTTGGGCGGGGGTAATAATGAGCAGTTCTTC. The rearrangement uses TRBV7-8 and TRBJ2-1, with 7 bases that match TRBD2. The CDR3 covers 16 residues. V lost 4 bases, J lost 7 bases, and 13 bases stayed unmatched. CDR1 is SGHVS, CDR2 FQNEAQ, per germline. The complete variable domain, with remaining parts taken from reference TRBV7-8 and TRBJ2-1, reads GAGVSQSPRYKVAKRGQDVALRCDPISGHVSLFWYQQALGQGPEFLTYFQNEAQLDKSGLPSDRFFAERPEGSVSTLKIQRTQQEDSAVYLCASSSPLGGGNNEQFFGPGTRLTVL.

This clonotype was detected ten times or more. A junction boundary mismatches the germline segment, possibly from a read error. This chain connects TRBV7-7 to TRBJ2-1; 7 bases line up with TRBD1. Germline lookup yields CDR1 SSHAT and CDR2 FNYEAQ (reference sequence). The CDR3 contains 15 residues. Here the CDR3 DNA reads TGTGCTAGCAGCCGGGGACAGTCCCCCTACAATGAGCAGTTCTTC. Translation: CASSRGQSPYNEQFF.

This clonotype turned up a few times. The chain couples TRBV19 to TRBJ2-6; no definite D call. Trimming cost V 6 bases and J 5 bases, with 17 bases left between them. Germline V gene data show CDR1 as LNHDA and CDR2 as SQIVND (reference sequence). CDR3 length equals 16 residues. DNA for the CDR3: TGTGCCAGTAGCGCCCCCTCGGGCCTCTGGGCCAACGTCCTGACTTTC. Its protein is CASSAPSGLWANVLTF.